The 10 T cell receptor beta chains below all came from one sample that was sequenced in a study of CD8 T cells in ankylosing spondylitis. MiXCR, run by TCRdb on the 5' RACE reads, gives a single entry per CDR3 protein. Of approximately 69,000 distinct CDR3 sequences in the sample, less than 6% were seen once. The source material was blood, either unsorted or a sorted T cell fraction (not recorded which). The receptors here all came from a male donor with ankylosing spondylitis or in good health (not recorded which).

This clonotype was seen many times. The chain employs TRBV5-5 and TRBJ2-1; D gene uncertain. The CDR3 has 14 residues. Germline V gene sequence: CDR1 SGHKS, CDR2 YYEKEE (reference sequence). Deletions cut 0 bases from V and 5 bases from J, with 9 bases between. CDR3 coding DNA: TGTGCCAGCAGCTTGGCCGCTAGTAACAATGAGCAGTTCTTC. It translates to CASSLAASNNEQFF.

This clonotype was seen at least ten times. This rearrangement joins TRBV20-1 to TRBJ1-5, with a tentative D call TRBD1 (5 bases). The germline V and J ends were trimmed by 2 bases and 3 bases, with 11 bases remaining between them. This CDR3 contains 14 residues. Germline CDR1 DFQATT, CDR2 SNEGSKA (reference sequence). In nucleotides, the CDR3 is TGCAGTGCTAGATCTGACAGTGACAATCAGCCCCAGCATTTT. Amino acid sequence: CSARSDSDNQPQHF.

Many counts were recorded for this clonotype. CDR3 region: CASSSQGLANTGELFF. In DNA form, the CDR3 reads TGTGCCAGCAGTTCGCAGGGGCTAGCGAACACCGGGGAGCTGTTTTTT. The chain links TRBV6-5 to TRBJ2-2; D perhaps matches TRBD1 (6 bases). The CDR3 spans 16 residues. Germline lookup yields CDR1 MNHEY and CDR2 SVGAGI. The V end lost 4 bases, the J end lost 0 bases, and 12 bases lay between the germline ends.

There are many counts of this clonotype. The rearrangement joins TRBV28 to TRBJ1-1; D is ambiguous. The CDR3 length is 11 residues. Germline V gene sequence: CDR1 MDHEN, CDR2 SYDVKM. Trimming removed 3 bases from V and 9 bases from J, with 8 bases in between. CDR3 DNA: TGTGCCAGCAGTTTTGGCCTGAAAGCTTTCTTT. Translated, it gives CASSFGLKAFF.

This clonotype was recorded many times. Here the CDR3 reads CASSPRVMNTEAFF. Written as DNA, the CDR3 is TGTGCCAGCTCACCGAGAGTTATGAACACTGAAGCTTTCTTT. The rearrangement links TRBV18 to TRBJ1-1, with D uncertain. Germline assignment: CDR1 KGHSH and CDR2 LQKENI. CDR3 length: 14 residues. V gave up 3 bases and J gave up 0 bases, with 8 bases separating them. The whole variable domain, remainder taken from reference TRBV18 and TRBJ1-1, is NAGVMQNPRHLVRRRGQEARLRCSPMKGHSHVYWYRQLPEEGLKFMVYLQKENIIDESGMPKERFSAEFPKEGPSILRIQQVVRGDSAAYFCASSPRVMNTEAFFGQGTRLTVV.

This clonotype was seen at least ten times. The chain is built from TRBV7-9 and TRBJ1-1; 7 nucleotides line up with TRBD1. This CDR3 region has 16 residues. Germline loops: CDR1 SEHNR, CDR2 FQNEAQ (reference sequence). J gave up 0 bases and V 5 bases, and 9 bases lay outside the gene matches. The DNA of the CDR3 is TGTGCCAGCAGCCCATGGACAGGAGGCATGAACACTGAAGCTTTCTTT. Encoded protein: CASSPWTGGMNTEAFF.

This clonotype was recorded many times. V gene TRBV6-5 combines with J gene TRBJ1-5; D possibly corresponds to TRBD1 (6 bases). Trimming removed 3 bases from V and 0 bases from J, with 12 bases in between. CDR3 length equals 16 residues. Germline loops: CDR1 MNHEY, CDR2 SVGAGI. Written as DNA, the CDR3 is TGTGCCAGCAGTTATCTGGCAGGGGATAGCAATCAGCCCCAGCATTTT. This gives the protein CASSYLAGDSNQPQHF.

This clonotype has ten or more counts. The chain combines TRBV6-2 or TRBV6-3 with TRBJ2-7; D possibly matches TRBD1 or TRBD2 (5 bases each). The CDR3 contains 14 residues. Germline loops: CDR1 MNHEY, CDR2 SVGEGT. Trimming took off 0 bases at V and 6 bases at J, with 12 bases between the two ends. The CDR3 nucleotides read TGTGCCAGCAGTTACTCGAACGGGGCGGGCGAGCAGTACTTC. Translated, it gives CASSYSNGAGEQYF.

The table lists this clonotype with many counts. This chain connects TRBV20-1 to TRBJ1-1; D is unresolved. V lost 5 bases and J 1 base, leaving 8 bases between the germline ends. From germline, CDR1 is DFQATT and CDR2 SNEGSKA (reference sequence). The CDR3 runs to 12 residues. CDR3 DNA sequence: TGCAGTGCTTCCCCGACGAACACTGAAGCTTTCTTT. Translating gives CSASPTNTEAFF.

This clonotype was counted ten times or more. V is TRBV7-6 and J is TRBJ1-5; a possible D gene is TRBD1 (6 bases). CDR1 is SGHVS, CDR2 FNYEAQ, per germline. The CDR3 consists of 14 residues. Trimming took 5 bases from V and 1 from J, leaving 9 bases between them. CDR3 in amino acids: CASSAGASNQPQHF. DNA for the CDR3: TGTGCCAGCAGCGCGGGGGCAAGCAATCAGCCCCAGCATTTT.